This TCR beta chain was identified during a study of control samples from healthy donors and cancer patients. Profiling relied on immunoSEQ multiplex PCR, and the TCRdb table lists in-frame clones only, not all of them. This sample carries some 140,000 clones, around nine tenths of them seen once, and the ten largest clones take 8.5% to 9.5%. The source of this sequence is a woman aged 25-40 years in good health. Sequencing used blood.

In DNA, the CDR3 is TGTGCCAGCATCCCAAGGCCCGGGCGCAATGGCTACACCTTC. Amino acid sequence: CASIPRPGRNGYTF. V usage is TRBV6-5 and J usage is TRBJ1-2; D unresolved. V dropped 7 bases and J dropped 6 bases, with 18 bases sitting between them. The germline CDR1 and CDR2 sequences are MNHEY and SVGAGI. CDR3 size: 14 residues.